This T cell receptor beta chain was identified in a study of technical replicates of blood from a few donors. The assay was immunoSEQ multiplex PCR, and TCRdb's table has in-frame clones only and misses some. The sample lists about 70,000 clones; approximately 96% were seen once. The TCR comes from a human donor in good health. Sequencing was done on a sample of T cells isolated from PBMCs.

Written as DNA, the CDR3 is TGTGCCAGCAGCTGGGGATACAGGCCCTCTTATAATTCACCCCTCCACTTT. This translates into CASSWGYRPSYNSPLHF. The V call is TRBV7-9, the J call TRBJ1-6; possibly TRBD1 for D (5 bases). Per the germline V gene, CDR1 is SEHNR and CDR2 is FQNEAQ (reference sequence). This CDR3 spans 17 amino acids. The V end lost 4 bases, the J end lost 4 bases, and 17 bases lay between the germline ends.